These 10 T cell receptor beta chains were all obtained from the same sample, sequenced in a study of blood T cell repertoires in COVID-19. Clones were sequenced by immunoSEQ multiplex PCR, and TCRdb holds only the in-frame ones, with some missing. The repertoire holds around 200,000 clones, with around four fifths as singletons. The sequencing sample was made of peripheral blood. These receptors all come from a man aged 25-40 years with active or convalescent COVID-19.

The V call is TRBV6-4, the J call TRBJ1-1, with 9 bases identical to TRBD1. Germline values: CDR1 MRHNA, CDR2 SNTAGT. This CDR3 region has 13 residues. V lost 7 bases and J lost 7; bases outside the gene matches: 7. Written as DNA, the CDR3 is TGTGCCAGCAAAAGGACAGGGGACATTGAAGCTTTCTTT. Protein sequence: CASKRTGDIEAFF.

The J gene is TRBJ1-2, the V gene TRBV7-9, with 8 bases that match TRBD1. The CDR3 covers 15 residues. Per germline, CDR1 SEHNR and CDR2 FQNEAQ (reference sequence). The J segment lost 8 bases and the V segment lost 3 bases, leaving 11 bases of the junction unmatched. The DNA for the CDR3 is TGTGCCAGCAGCTTTGGGATCGACAGGGGCTGGGGCTACACCTTC. This codes for CASSFGIDRGWGYTF.

V gene TRBV5-6 combines with J gene TRBJ1-1, with D tentatively TRBD1 (5 bases). Between the trimmed V and J ends, which lost 0 bases and 7 bases, there was a span of 10 bases. CDR3 length equals 13 residues. Per the germline V gene, CDR1 is SGHDT and CDR2 is YYEEEE. The CDR3 sequence is CASSLEGLYEAFF. As DNA, the CDR3 is TGTGCCAGCAGCTTGGAGGGACTATATGAAGCTTTCTTT.

The chain carries TRBV7-2 and TRBJ2-1; a possible D gene is TRBD2 (6 bases). V lost 1 base, J lost 6 bases, and 16 bases lay in between. The CDR3 totals 16 residues. Germline V gene lookup returns CDR1 SGHTA and CDR2 FQGNSA. The CDR3 coding sequence is TGTGCCAGCAGCTTAGGCGGGATCAAGGGCCTCAATGAGCAGTTCTTC. Translated: CASSLGGIKGLNEQFF.

The chain links TRBV19 to TRBJ2-3, with 9 nucleotides matching TRBD2. With V trimmed by 10 bases and J by 2 bases, 10 bases remained unmatched. The CDR3 spans 15 residues. Looked up from germline, CDR1 is LNHDA and CDR2 is SQIVND (reference sequence). CDR3 sequence reads: CATAVLAGITDTQYF. CDR3 sequence (DNA): TGTGCCACCGCTGTTCTAGCGGGAATCACAGATACGCAGTATTTT.

The chain couples TRBV7-2 to TRBJ2-3, with 13 bases lining up with TRBD2. The V gene's germline CDR1 is SGHTA and CDR2 FQGNSA. Trimming took 5 bases from V and 4 from J; bases not matched to a gene: 3. This CDR3 is 15 amino acids long. CDR3 DNA sequence: TGTGCCAGCAGCACTAGCGGGAGGGGCGCAGATACGCAGTATTTT. This translates into CASSTSGRGADTQYF.

This clone has just one count. This rearrangement joins TRBV28 to TRBJ2-1; weak D call: TRBD1 (6 bases). Between the trimmed V and J ends, which lost 6 bases and 0 bases, there was a span of 9 bases. Germline V gene lookup returns CDR1 MDHEN and CDR2 SYDVKM. The CDR3 totals 14 residues. The CDR3 DNA sequence: TGTGCCAGCAGCTTGACAGGCTCCTACAATGAGCAGTTCTTC. Its protein product is CASSLTGSYNEQFF.

The chain joins TRBV4-3 to TRBJ2-2; D is perhaps TRBD2 (7 bases). Germline CDR1 is LGHNA and CDR2 is YSLEER. The CDR3 is 20 amino acids. V lost 0 bases and J lost 0, with 20 bases in between. The CDR3 DNA reads as TGCGCCAGCAGCCAAGAATATGGGGGGGCAAGATTCGCGAACACCGGGGAGCTGTTTTTT. Encoded protein: CASSQEYGGARFANTGELFF.

The rearrangement uses TRBV29-1 and TRBJ2-1; 10 bases line up with TRBD2. CDR1 SQVTM and CDR2 ANQGSEA come from the germline V gene. Losses at the gene ends were 5 bases for V and 6 bases for J; bases not matched to a gene: 7. CDR3 length: 14 amino acids. CDR3 protein: CSVNGEREGNEQFF. The CDR3 region has the DNA TGCAGCGTTAATGGTGAGCGGGAGGGCAATGAGCAGTTCTTC.

J is TRBJ2-1 and V is TRBV27, with 9 bases that match TRBD2. V shed 6 bases and J 3 bases; nucleotides not matched to a gene: 6. This CDR3 is built from 15 residues. Germline V gives CDR1 MNHEY, CDR2 SMNVEV (reference sequence). CDR3 sequence: CASRTTSGYYNEQFF. The DNA of the CDR3 is TGTGCCAGCAGGACGACTAGCGGATACTACAATGAGCAGTTCTTC.